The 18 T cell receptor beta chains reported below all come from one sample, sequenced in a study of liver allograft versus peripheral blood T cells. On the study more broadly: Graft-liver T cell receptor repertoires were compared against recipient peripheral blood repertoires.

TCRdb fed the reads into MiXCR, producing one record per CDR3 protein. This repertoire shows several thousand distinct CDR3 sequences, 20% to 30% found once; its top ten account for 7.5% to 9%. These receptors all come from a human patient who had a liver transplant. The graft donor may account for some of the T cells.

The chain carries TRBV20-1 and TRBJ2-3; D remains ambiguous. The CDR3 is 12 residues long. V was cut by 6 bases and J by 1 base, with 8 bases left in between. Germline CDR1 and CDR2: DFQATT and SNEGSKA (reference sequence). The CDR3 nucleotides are TGCAGTGCCGAAACAGGCACAGATACGCAGTATTTT. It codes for CSAETGTDTQYF.

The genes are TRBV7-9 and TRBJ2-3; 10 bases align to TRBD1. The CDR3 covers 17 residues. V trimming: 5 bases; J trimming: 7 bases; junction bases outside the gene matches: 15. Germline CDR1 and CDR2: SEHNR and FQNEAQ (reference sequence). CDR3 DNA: TGTGCCAGCAGCCCTACCCGAGGGACAGGGGTGTCAAATACGCAGTATTTT. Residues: CASSPTRGTGVSNTQYF.

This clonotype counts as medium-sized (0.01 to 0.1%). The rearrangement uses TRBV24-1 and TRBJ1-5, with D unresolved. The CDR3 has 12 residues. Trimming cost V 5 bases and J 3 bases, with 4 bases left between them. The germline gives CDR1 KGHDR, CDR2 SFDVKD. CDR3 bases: TGTGCCACCAGTGGGGTCAATCAGCCCCAGCATTTT. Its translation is CATSGVNQPQHF.

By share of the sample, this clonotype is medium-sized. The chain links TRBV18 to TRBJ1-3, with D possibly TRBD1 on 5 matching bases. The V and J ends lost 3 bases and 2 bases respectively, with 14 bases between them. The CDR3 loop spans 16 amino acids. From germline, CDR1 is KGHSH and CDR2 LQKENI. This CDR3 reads CASSPQDPGAGNTIYF. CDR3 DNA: TGTGCCAGCTCACCGCAAGACCCGGGGGCTGGAAACACCATATATTTT.

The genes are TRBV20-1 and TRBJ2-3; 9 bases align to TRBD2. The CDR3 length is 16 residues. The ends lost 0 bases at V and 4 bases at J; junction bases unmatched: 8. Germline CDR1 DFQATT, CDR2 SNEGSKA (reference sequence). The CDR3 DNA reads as TGCAGTGCTAGAGACCCTAGCGGGGAGGGTGCAGATACGCAGTATTTT. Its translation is CSARDPSGEGADTQYF.

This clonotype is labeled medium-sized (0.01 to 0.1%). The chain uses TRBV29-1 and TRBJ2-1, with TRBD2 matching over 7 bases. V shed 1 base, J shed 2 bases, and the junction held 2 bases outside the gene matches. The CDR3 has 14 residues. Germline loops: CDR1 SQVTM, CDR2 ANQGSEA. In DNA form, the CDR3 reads TGCAGCGTTGAAGTGCTAGCGGCCTACAATGAGCAGTTCTTC. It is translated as CSVEVLAAYNEQFF.

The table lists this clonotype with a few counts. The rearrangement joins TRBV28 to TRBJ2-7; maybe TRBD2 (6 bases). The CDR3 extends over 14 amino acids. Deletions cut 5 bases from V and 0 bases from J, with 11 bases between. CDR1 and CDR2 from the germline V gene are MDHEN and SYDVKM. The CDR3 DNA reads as TGTGCCAGCAGTGTTTCCGGGGGCTCCTACGAGCAGTACTTC. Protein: CASSVSGGSYEQYF.

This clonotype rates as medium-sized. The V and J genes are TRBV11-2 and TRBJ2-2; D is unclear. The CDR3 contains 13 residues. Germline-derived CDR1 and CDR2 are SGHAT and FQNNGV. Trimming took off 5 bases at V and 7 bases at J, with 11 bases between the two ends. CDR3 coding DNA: TGTGCCAGCAGCCACCGAACCGTCGGGGAGCTGTTTTTT. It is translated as CASSHRTVGELFF.

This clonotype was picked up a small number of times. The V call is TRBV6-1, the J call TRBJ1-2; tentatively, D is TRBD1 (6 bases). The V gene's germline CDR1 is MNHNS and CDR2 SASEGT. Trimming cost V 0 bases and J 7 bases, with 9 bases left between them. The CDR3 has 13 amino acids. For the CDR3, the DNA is TGTGCCAGCAGTGAAGCGAGGGGGTCTGGCTACACCTTC. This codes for CASSEARGSGYTF.

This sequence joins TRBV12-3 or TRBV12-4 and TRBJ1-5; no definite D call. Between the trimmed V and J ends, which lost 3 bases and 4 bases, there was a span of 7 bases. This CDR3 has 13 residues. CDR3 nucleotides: TGTGCCAGCAGTTTGGCGCGGAATCAGCCCCAGCATTTT. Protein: CASSLARNQPQHF.

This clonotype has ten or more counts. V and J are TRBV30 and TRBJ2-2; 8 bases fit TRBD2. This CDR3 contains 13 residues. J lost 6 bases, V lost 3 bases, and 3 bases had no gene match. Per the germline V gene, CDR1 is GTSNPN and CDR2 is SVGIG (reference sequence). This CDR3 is CAWSRGGAGELFF. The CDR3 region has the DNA TGTGCCTGGAGCCGGGGGGGGGCCGGGGAGCTGTTTTTT. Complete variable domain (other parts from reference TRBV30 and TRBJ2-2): SQTIHQWPATLVQPVGSPLSLECTVEGTSNPNLYWYRQAAGRGLQLLFYSVGIGQISSEVPQNLSASRPQDRQFILSSKKLLLSDSGFYLCAWSRGGAGELFFGEGSRLTVL.

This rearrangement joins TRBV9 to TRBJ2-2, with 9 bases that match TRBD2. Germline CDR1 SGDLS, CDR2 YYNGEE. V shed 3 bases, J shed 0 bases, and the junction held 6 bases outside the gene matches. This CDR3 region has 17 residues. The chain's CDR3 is CASSDRTSDTNTGELFF. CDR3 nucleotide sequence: TGTGCCAGCAGCGATAGGACTAGCGACACGAACACCGGGGAGCTGTTTTTT.

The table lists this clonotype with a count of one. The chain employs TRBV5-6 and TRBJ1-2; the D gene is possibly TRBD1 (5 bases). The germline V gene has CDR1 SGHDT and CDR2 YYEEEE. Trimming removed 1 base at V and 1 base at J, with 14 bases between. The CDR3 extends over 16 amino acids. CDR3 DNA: TGTGCCAGCAGCTTGTATTTAGGGACCCTTAACTATGGCTACACCTTC. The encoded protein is CASSLYLGTLNYGYTF.

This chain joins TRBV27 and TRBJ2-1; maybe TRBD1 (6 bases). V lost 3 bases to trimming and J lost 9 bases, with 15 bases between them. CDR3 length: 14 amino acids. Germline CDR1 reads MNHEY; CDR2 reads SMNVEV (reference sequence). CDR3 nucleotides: TGTGCCAGCAGTTTTCACGGGACAACGGGTGAGCAGTTCTTC. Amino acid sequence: CASSFHGTTGEQFF.

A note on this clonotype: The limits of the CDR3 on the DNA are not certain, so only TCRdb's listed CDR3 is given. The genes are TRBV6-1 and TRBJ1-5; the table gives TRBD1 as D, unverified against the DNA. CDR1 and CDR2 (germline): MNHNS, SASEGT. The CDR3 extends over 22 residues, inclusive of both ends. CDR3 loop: CASSSRPRWDRGRGIAISPSIF.

The CDR3, as DNA: TGTGCCAGCAGTCAGGGCGAGGTGGATACGCAGTATTTT. This codes for CASSQGEVDTQYF. V and J are TRBV11-1 and TRBJ2-3; possible D gene TRBD1, 5 bases. Germline CDR1 reads SGHAT; CDR2 reads FQDESV (reference sequence). The V gene lost 6 bases and the J gene lost 6 bases, with 13 bases spanning the gap. CDR3 length: 13 residues. The full variable domain, in which reference TRBV11-1 and TRBJ2-3 provide the parts outside the CDR3, is EAEVAQSPRYKITEKSQAVAFWCDPISGHATLYWYRQILGQGPELLVQFQDESVVDDSQLPKDRFSAERLKGVDSTLKIQPAELGDSAMYLCASSQGEVDTQYFGPGTRLTVL.

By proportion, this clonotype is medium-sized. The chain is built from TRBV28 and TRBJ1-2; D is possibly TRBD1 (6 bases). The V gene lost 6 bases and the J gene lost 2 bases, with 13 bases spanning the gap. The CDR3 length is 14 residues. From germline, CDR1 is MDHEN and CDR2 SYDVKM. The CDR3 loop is CASRWAGANYGYTF. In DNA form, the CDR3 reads TGTGCCAGCAGGTGGGCAGGGGCGAACTATGGCTACACCTTC.

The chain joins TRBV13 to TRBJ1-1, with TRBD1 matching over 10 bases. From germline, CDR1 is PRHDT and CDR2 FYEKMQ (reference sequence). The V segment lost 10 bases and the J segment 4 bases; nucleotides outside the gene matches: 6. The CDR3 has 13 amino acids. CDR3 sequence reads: CATTRDRGTEAFF. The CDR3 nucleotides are TGTGCCACCACCCGGGACAGGGGCACTGAAGCTTTCTTT.